This TCR beta chain derives from a study of identifying expanded T cells in peripheral blood. Points from the study as a whole: Roughly 1.1 clones differed between technical replicates, versus roughly 16 and 20 over time. Clone count variance between roughly two-week samples rose with total template count.

As to this clone: Its antigen remains unknown.

No infections or other immune events were documented during collection. The table came from immunoSEQ multiplex PCR; TCRdb's copy has only in-frame clones and leaves some out. The sample lists around 130,000 clones, 70% to 90% occurring once. Germline CDR1 SGHTA, CDR2 FQGNSA. The CDR3 covers 16 residues. The V end lost 1 base, the J end lost 0 bases, and 12 bases lay between the germline ends. The sequencing input was blood. The chain employs TRBV7-2 and TRBJ1-1; the D is unclear. This TCR came from a person aged 18 to 70 in good health. In nucleotides, the CDR3 is TGTGCCAGCAGCTTAGGTCATGCGACCATGAACACTGAAGCTTTCTTT. The encoded protein is CASSLGHATMNTEAFF.